This TCR beta chain was sequenced for a study of shared clonotypes between healthy human individuals. Regarding the study as a whole: Owing to a small donor count, the genetic and exposure-history diversity represented was limited. Rarefaction analysis demonstrated incomplete sorted-subset sequencing notwithstanding large depth.

Germline V gene data show CDR1 as MNHNY and CDR2 as SVGAGI (reference sequence). This CDR3 spans 13 amino acids. V was trimmed by 6 bases and J by 2 bases, leaving 11 bases between them. The authors' processing: ImmunoSEQ sequences covered only the junction and lacked quality scores; filtering therefore differed. The data were produced by immunoSEQ multiplex PCR, yet TCRdb's version contains in-frame clones alone and is incomplete. V and J calls and clone size come straight from that table; D and trimming were deduced from the DNA. The sample yields 2 million to 2.5 million clones, about nine tenths seen once. With respect to this clone: No antigen is known for it.

Sequencing input: naive CD4+ T cells from PBMCs. Documented subset: CD45RA+ positively selected. This chain connects TRBV6-6 to TRBJ2-7; no clear D gene. This sequence was found in a man between 18 and 29 years old in good health. Some clones in this sample may be carry-over from other donors' samples. The CDR3: CASRTDTTYEQYF. CDR3 DNA: TGTGCCAGCAGAACCGACACGACCTACGAGCAGTACTTC.